Following are 22 T cell receptor beta chains from one sample sequenced in a study of cytotoxic CD8 clonotypes in ibrutinib-treated CLL. Sequencing was performed with immunoSEQ multiplex PCR; in TCRdb, only in-frame clones are kept and a portion is missing. The sample records roughly 150,000 clones, approximately 90% being singletons. This specimen consisted of PBMCs, obtained at disease progression, from a patient treated with ibrutinib. All receptors derive from a human donor with chronic lymphocytic leukemia.

This sequence joins TRBV5-1 and TRBJ1-1, with TRBD1 matching 9 bases. The CDR3 extends over 15 amino acids. Germline CDR1 reads SGHRS; CDR2 reads YFSETQ. Trimming removed 2 bases from V and 2 bases from J; junction bases left unmatched: 4. The CDR3 DNA reads as TGCGCCAGCAGCTTCAGGACAGGGGACAACACTGAAGCTTTCTTT. Translated: CASSFRTGDNTEAFF.

The table lists this clone with a few counts. The gene calls are TRBV18 and TRBJ1-1; 7 bases map to TRBD1. The germline CDR1 and CDR2 sequences are KGHSH and LQKENI. The trim removed 4 bases at V and 5 bases at J, leaving 4 bases unmatched. The CDR3 consists of 13 residues. In nucleotides, the CDR3 is TGTGCCAGCTCACATGAGGGGGCTACTGAAGCTTTCTTT. It yields the protein CASSHEGATEAFF.

The chain employs TRBV2 and TRBJ1-5; D ambiguous. CDR3 length equals 15 residues. Trimming left V 4 bases short and J 0 bases short, with 10 bases between. Germline values: CDR1 SNHLY, CDR2 FYNNEI. As DNA, the CDR3 is TGTGCCAGCAGTGTGCTGACAAGTAGCAATCAGCCCCAGCATTTT. This translates into CASSVLTSSNQPQHF.

The gene calls are TRBV25-1 and TRBJ1-4; 9 nucleotides agree with TRBD1. The CDR3 is 14 amino acids. Germline values: CDR1 MGHDK, CDR2 SYGVNS. Unmatched junction bases numbered 5, after V lost 6 bases and J lost 6 bases. CDR3 bases: TGTGCCAGCAGCCGGACAGGGGTTGATGAAAAACTGTTTTTT. Residues: CASSRTGVDEKLFF. The whole variable domain, filled in from reference TRBV25-1 and TRBJ1-4, reads EADIYQTPRYLVIGTGKKITLECSQTMGHDKMYWYQQDPGMELHLIHYSYGVNSTEKGDLSSESTVSRIRTEHFPLTLESARPSHTSQYLCASSRTGVDEKLFFGSGTQLSVL.

This clone was recorded only once. This chain joins TRBV7-3 and TRBJ1-1; 8 bases map to TRBD1. The CDR3 length is 14 residues. Per germline, CDR1 SGHTA and CDR2 FQGTGA. Germline trimming cut 6 bases from V and 3 bases from J; bases unmatched to any gene: 6. CDR3 nucleotide sequence: TGTGCCAGCAGGGATCCGGGACAGGACACTGAAGCTTTCTTT. This sequence encodes CASRDPGQDTEAFF.

The chain employs TRBV9 and TRBJ2-3; 7 bases align to TRBD2. Germline CDR1 is SGDLS and CDR2 is YYNGEE. The CDR3 has 16 amino acids. Trimming removed 0 bases from V and 1 base from J; junction bases left unmatched: 5. The CDR3 region has the DNA TGTGCCAGCAGCGTAGCGGGGCTAGCGGGCACAGATACGCAGTATTTT. Encoded protein: CASSVAGLAGTDTQYF.

This chain links TRBV6-6 with TRBJ1-4; 9 bases fit TRBD1. The CDR3 contains 15 residues. CDR1 is MNHNY and CDR2 is SVGAGI in the germline V gene (reference sequence). The trim removed 6 bases at V and 3 bases at J, leaving 5 bases unmatched. CDR3 sequence: CASRPRTGANEKLFF. CDR3 nucleotides: TGTGCCAGCAGACCTAGGACAGGGGCTAATGAAAAACTGTTTTTT.

The rearrangement uses TRBV7-6 and TRBJ2-1, with unresolved D. The V gene's germline CDR1 is SGHVS and CDR2 FNYEAQ. With 1 base removed from V and 5 bases from J, the gap between germline ends came to 15 bases. The CDR3 is 16 amino acids. The CDR3 sequence is CASSLGGMTKNNEQFF. In DNA, the CDR3 is TGTGCCAGCAGCTTAGGGGGAATGACGAAGAACAATGAGCAGTTCTTC.

This sequence joins TRBV7-9 and TRBJ2-2; D is perhaps TRBD1 (5 bases). Germline-derived CDR1 and CDR2 are SEHNR and FQNEAQ (reference sequence). The CDR3 totals 13 residues. V dropped 5 bases and J dropped 3 bases, with 7 bases sitting between them. The CDR3 protein is CASSRGDTGELFF. The CDR3 DNA reads TGTGCCAGCAGCAGGGGCGACACCGGGGAGCTGTTTTTT.

The chain links TRBV28 to TRBJ2-1; D is uncertain. Trimming pared 5 bases from V and 9 bases from J, leaving 11 bases between. The CDR3 loop spans 12 amino acids. The V gene's germline CDR1 is MDHEN and CDR2 SYDVKM. Written as DNA, the CDR3 is TGTGCCAGCAGTCCACAGTCCAGTGAGCAGTTCTTC. Encoded protein: CASSPQSSEQFF.

The chain carries TRBV4-1 and TRBJ2-1; TRBD2 matches 16 bases. The CDR3 is made up of 16 amino acids. Germline V gene lookup returns CDR1 MGHRA and CDR2 YSYEKL. V lost 0 bases and J lost 15; bases outside the gene matches: 8. The CDR3 reads CASSQDGGTSGRAGFF. Here the CDR3 DNA reads TGCGCCAGCAGCCAAGATGGCGGGACTAGCGGGAGGGCCGGGTTCTTC.

The J gene is TRBJ1-3, the V gene TRBV11-2; D unresolved. Germline CDR1 is SGHAT and CDR2 is FQNNGV. V was clipped by 2 bases and J by 2 bases, with 10 bases between them. There are 15 residues in the CDR3. Here the CDR3 reads CASSLFSGAGNTIYF. The CDR3 coding sequence is TGTGCCAGCAGCTTATTCTCCGGGGCTGGAAACACCATATATTTT.

The V gene is TRBV11-3, the J gene TRBJ2-5; the D gene is possibly TRBD1 (5 bases). The CDR3 has 14 amino acids. Germline CDR1 and CDR2: SGHNT and YENEEA. V lost 4 bases to trimming and J lost 7 bases, with 16 bases between them. The CDR3 sequence is CASSWGGDSGTQYF. The CDR3 DNA is TGTGCCAGCAGCTGGGGCGGAGACAGTGGGACCCAGTACTTC.

This sequence joins TRBV29-1 and TRBJ2-5, with 9 bases fitting TRBD2. The CDR3 has 14 residues. CDR1 is SQVTM and CDR2 is ANQGSEA in the germline V gene. V was pared by 3 bases and J by 0 bases, with 2 bases of the junction left unmatched. The chain's CDR3 is CSVETSGNQETQYF. The CDR3 region has the DNA TGCAGCGTTGAGACTAGCGGAAACCAAGAGACCCAGTACTTC.

The V gene is TRBV6-1, the J gene TRBJ2-2, with 12 bases matching TRBD2. Germline V lookup: CDR1 MNHNS, CDR2 SASEGT. The CDR3 consists of 14 residues. V was clipped by 6 bases and J by 10 bases; unmatched bases: 6. The DNA of the CDR3 is TGTGCCAGCAGGGGACCTAGCGGGAGGGCGGAGCTGTTTTTT. Residues: CASRGPSGRAELFF.

The rearrangement links TRBV14 to TRBJ2-1, with TRBD2 matching over 9 bases. Germline V lookup: CDR1 SGHDN, CDR2 FVKESK. The ends lost 4 bases at V and 5 bases at J; junction bases unmatched: 9. The CDR3 runs 16 residues. The CDR3 bases are TGTGCCAGCAGCCCACTAGCGGGCGCAAGGAACAATGAGCAGTTCTTC. Translation gives CASSPLAGARNNEQFF.

The chain employs TRBV29-1 and TRBJ1-3; 9 nucleotides match TRBD1. With V trimmed by 6 bases and J by 3 bases, 6 bases remained unmatched. Germline-derived CDR1 and CDR2 are SQVTM and ANQGSEA. The CDR3 contains 14 residues. The CDR3 sequence: CSVSGTGNGNTIYF. CDR3 coding DNA: TGCAGCGTGTCCGGGACAGGGAATGGAAACACCATATATTTT.

This rearrangement joins TRBV9 to TRBJ2-2; the match to TRBD2 covers 7 bases. Trimming took 4 bases from V and 7 from J; bases not matched to a gene: 28. The CDR3 spans 21 residues. Germline assignment: CDR1 SGDLS and CDR2 YYNGEE. DNA of the CDR3: TGTGCCAGCAGCCCTCCCCCCCTCCTGGATACGAGAGCGGGAACGGGCGGGGAGCTGTTTTTT. It translates to CASSPPPLLDTRAGTGGELFF.

V is TRBV19 and J is TRBJ2-7, with D tentatively TRBD2 (6 bases). CDR1 LNHDA and CDR2 SQIVND come from the germline V gene (reference sequence). The CDR3 runs 15 residues. The V end was cut by 0 bases, the J end by 2 bases, with 11 bases between. CDR3 nucleotides: TGTGCCAGTAGTATAGATCTGGGGGAGGCCTACGAGCAGTACTTC. Translated, it gives CASSIDLGEAYEQYF.

Concerning this clone: This specimen includes other DNA sequences encoding the same CDR3. The rearrangement uses TRBV9 and TRBJ2-3; D is unresolved. V lost 0 bases to trimming and J lost 4 bases, with 6 bases between them. This CDR3 is built from 13 residues. The germline V gene has CDR1 SGDLS and CDR2 YYNGEE. CDR3 sequence reads: CASSVGGSDTQYF. The CDR3 region has the DNA TGTGCCAGCAGCGTAGGAGGATCAGATACGCAGTATTTT.

This rearrangement joins TRBV7-2 to TRBJ1-3; D is undetermined. V lost 1 base and J 6 bases, leaving 7 bases between the germline ends. The CDR3 contains 13 residues. In germline, CDR1 is SGHTA, CDR2 FQGNSA. Here the CDR3 reads CASSLGNLNTIYF. The CDR3 region has the DNA TGTGCCAGCAGCTTAGGGAACCTAAACACCATATATTTT.

The V gene is TRBV27, the J gene TRBJ2-7; unclear D gene. Germline V gives CDR1 MNHEY, CDR2 SMNVEV (reference sequence). The CDR3 is 15 amino acids. Deletions cut 7 bases from V and 4 bases from J, with 20 bases between. The CDR3 sequence: CASTPSGAFGYEQYF. CDR3 nucleotide sequence: TGTGCCAGCACGCCCTCAGGCGCTTTTGGATACGAGCAGTACTTC.